This T cell receptor (beta chain) is drawn from a study of a mutant IDH1 vaccine in newly diagnosed glioma (dated by TCRdb to about 2021). A note on the overall study: Vaccination was initiated 4-6 weeks after radiotherapy alone, or concurrently with temozolomide cycles in the chemotherapy-containing groups. Of the roughly 32 patients who were treated, approximately 62% were male and roughly 38% were female, and the mean age was about 40 years. Before enrollment, patients had received standard therapy of radiotherapy alone, temozolomide alone, or radiochemotherapy with temozolomide; most received the combination. The week-35 safety follow-up was designated visit V12, and the week-47 end of study was designated visit V13. Peripheral blood samples were drawn at six visits, namely V03 (baseline), V05, V07, V10, V12 and V13. Longitudinal TCRB deep sequencing was done for 20 to 25 treated patients, wherever samples were available for exploratory analyses. What the work shows at the level of the full study, not this receptor alone: Pseudoprogression seemed to be unrelated to changes in the top peripheral T cell clonotypes found by TCRB sequencing. Immune responses induced by the vaccine were seen in around 93% of patients across multiple MHC alleles. Selection of PBMC samples for TCRB deep sequencing was based on availability. According to the authors, sample limitations meant that analyses of patient blood samples could not be reproduced.

The time point label here, explained by the study, means: week 35, safety follow-up. A 20-mer mutant IDH1 peptide at 300 micrograms in Montanide made up each vaccine dose, which was injected subcutaneously together with topical imiquimod. Across visits V03 through V10, patients got a total of eight vaccinations, given in weeks 1, 3, 5, 7, 11, 15, 19 and 23. Donors had newly diagnosed WHO grade 3 or 4 IDH1-mutant astrocytomas with loss of nuclear ATRX. The samples were drawn from NOA16, a multicentre, single-arm, open-label phase I trial in Germany that tested a mutant IDH1 peptide vaccine in humans for the first time. Genomic DNA for TCRB sequencing was isolated from EDTA blood with the DNeasy Blood and Tissue Kit. Note on this clone: It has no known antigen specificity. Within one base of it there is no much larger clone, and no base qualities were kept.

Library preparation was by the immunoSEQ multiplex PCR assay. Rearranged TCR beta chain sequences were amplified using the hsTCRB Kit according to the manufacturer's protocol. TCRB libraries were sequenced on an Illumina MiSeq. For the original study's pipeline: The kit vendor's proprietary platform handled demultiplexing, trimming and gene mapping. TCRdb obtained this table from immuneACCESS and retained in-frame rearrangements with V and J assigned. These tables miss some clones; where compared with another copy, unresolved V genes account for less than half of the shortfall, and the remainder is unexplained. The V and J calls and clone size are taken from that table; D and trimming were inferred from the DNA. Within this sample are roughly 60,000 clones, with about four fifths of them counted one time only. Of the sample, less than 7% falls within the top ten clones. Including the terminal cysteine and phenylalanine, the CDR3 comprises 16 residues. CDR3 DNA is the only sequence kept; it has 48 bases, read in frame from the first base. Germline trimming amounts to 4 bases on V and 0 bases on J, with 6 as the count of junction bases outside the gene matches. The CDR1 and CDR2 encoded by the germline V gene are MGHRA and YSYEKL.

The V and J genes are TRBV4-1 and TRBJ2-1; 7 central nucleotides agree with TRBD2. This sequence originates from a man aged 35-49 years with glioma. The sample here was PBMCs, taken from a glioma patient whose treatment included an IDH1 peptide vaccine. The DNA sequence reads TGCGCCAGCAGCCGACCAAGCGGGAACTCCTACAATGAGCAGTTCTTC. Its protein is CASSRPSGNSYNEQFF.